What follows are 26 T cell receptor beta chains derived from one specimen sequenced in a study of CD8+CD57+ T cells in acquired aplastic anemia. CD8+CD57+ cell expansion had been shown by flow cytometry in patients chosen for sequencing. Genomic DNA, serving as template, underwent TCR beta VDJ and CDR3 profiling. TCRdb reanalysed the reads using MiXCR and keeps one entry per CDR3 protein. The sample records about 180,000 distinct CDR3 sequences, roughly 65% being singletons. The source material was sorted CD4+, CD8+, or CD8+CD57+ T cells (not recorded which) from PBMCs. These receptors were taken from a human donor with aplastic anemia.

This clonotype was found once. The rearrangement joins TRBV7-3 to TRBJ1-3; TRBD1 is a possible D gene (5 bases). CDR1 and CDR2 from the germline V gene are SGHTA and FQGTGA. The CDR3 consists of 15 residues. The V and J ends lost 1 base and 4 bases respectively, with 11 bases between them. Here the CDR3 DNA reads TGTGCCAGCAGCTTAAACGACAGTCCCGGAAACACCATATATTTT. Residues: CASSLNDSPGNTIYF.

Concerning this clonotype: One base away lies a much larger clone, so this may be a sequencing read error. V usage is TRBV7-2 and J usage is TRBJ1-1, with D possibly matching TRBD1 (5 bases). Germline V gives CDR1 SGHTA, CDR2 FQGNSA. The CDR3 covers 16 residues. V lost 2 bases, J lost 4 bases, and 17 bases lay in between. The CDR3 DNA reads TGTGCCAGCAGCTTATGGGTTGAGGGGCGAAGCACTGAAGCTTTCTTT. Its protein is CASSLWVEGRSTEAFF.

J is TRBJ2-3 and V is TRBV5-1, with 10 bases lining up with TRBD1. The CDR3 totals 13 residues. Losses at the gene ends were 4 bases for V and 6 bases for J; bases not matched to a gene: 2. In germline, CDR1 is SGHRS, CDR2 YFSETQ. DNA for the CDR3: TGCGCCAGCAGCATGGGACAGGGGGATACGCAGTATTTT. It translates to CASSMGQGDTQYF. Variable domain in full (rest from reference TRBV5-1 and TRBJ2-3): KAGVTQTPRYLIKTRGQQVTLSCSPISGHRSVSWYQQTPGQGLQFLFEYFSETQRNKGNFPGRFSGRQFSNSRSEMNVSTLELGDSALYLCASSMGQGDTQYFGPGTRLTVL.

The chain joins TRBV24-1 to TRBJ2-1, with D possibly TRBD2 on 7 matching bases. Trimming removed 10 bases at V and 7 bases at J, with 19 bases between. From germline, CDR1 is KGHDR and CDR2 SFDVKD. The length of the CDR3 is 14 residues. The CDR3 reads CATAAVGGGNEQFF. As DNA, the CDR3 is TGTGCCACGGCAGCGGTAGGGGGAGGGAATGAGCAGTTCTTC.

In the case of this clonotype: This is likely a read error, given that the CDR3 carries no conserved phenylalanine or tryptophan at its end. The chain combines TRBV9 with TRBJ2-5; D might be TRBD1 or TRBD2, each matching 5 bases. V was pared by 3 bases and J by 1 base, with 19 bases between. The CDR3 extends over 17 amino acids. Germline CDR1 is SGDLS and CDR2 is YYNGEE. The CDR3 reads CASSAFYGADLQETQYL. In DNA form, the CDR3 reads TGTGCCAGCAGCGCCTTTTACGGGGCAGACCTCCAAGAGACCCAGTACCTC.

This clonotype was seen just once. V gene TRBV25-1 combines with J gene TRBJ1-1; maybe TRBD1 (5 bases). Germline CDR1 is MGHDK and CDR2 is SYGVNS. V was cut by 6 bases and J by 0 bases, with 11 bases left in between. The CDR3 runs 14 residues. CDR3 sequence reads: CASRAREVNTEAFF. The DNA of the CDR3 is TGTGCCAGCAGAGCCAGGGAAGTGAACACTGAAGCTTTCTTT.

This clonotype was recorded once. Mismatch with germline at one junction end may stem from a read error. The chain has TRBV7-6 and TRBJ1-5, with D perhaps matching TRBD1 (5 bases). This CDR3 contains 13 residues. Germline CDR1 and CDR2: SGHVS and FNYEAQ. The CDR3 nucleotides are TGTACCAGCCAGGGCTCCCCCAATCAGCCCCAGCATTTT. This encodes CTSQGSPNQPQHF.

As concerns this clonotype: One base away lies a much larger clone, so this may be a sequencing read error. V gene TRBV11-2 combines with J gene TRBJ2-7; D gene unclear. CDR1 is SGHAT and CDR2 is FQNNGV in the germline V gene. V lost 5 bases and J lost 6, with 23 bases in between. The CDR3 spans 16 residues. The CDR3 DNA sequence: TGTGCCAGCAGCCCCCCTCTCGGGCGAGGAGACTTCGAGCAGTACTTC. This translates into CASSPPLGRGDFEQYF.

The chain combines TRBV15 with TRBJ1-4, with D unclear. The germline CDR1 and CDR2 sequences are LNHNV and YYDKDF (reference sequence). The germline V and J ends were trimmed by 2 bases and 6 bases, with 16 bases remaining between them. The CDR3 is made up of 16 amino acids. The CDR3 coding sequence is TGTGCCACCAGCAGACCGGTGGGGTTTGCAGATGAAAAACTGTTTTTT. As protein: CATSRPVGFADEKLFF.

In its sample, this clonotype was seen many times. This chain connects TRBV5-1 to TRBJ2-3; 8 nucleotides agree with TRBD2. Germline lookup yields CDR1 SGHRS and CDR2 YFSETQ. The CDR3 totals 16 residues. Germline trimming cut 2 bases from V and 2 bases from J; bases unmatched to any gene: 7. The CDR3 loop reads CASSLSSGLYTDTQYF. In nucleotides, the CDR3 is TGCGCCAGCAGCTTATCTAGCGGGTTATACACAGATACGCAGTATTTT.

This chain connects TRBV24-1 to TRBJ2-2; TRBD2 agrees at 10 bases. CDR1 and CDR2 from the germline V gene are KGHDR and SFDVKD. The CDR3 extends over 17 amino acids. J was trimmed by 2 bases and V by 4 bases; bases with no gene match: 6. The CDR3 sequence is CATSDPTSGTNTGELFF. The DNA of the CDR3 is TGTGCCACCAGTGACCCTACTAGCGGGACAAACACCGGGGAGCTGTTTTTT.

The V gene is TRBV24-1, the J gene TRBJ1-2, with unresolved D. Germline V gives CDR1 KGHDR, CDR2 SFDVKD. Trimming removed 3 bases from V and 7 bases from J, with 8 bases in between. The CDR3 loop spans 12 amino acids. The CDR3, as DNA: TGTGCCACCAGTGATCCCGGCGGTGGCTACACCTTC. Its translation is CATSDPGGGYTF.

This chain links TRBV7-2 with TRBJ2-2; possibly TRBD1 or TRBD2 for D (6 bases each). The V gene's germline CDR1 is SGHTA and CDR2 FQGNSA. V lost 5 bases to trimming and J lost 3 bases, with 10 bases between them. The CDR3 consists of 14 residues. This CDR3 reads CASSGGPDTGELFF. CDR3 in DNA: TGTGCCAGCAGCGGGGGGCCCGACACCGGGGAGCTGTTTTTT.

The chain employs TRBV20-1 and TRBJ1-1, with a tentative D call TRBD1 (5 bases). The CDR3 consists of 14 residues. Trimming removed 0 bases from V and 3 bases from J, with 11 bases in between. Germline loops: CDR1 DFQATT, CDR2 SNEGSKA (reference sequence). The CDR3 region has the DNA TGCAGTGCTAGAGAAGGTCGCAGGGACACTGAAGCTTTCTTT. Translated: CSAREGRRDTEAFF.

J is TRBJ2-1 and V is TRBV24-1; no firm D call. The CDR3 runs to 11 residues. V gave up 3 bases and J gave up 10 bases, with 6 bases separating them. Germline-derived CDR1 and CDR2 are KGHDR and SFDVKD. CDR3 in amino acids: CATSDTEEQFF. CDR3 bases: TGTGCCACCAGTGATACGGAAGAGCAGTTCTTC.

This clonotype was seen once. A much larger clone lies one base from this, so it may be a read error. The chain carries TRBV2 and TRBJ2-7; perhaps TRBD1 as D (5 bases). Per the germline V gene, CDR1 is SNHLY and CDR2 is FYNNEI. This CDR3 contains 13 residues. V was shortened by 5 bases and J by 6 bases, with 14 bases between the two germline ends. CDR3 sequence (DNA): TGTGCCAGCAGTTCGCGCAGGGCTAGCGAGCAGTACTTC. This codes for CASSSRRASEQYF. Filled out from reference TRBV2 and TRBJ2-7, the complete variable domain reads EPEVTQTPSHQVTQMGQEVILRCVPISNHLYFYWYRQILGQKVEFLVSFYNNEISEKSEIFDDQFSVERPDGSNFTLKIRSTKLEDSAMYFCASSSRRASEQYFGPGTRLTVT.

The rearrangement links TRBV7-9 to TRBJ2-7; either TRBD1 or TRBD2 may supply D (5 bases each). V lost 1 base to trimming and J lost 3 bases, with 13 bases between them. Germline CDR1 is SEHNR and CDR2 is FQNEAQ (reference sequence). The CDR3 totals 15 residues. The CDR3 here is CASSLVLGRNYEQYF. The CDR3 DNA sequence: TGTGCCAGCAGCTTAGTCTTGGGACGGAACTACGAGCAGTACTTC.

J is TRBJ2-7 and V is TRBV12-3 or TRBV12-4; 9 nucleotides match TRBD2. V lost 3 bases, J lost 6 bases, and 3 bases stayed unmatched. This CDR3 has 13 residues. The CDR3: CASSFGGGGEQYF. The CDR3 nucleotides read TGTGCCAGCAGTTTTGGCGGGGGGGGCGAGCAGTACTTC.

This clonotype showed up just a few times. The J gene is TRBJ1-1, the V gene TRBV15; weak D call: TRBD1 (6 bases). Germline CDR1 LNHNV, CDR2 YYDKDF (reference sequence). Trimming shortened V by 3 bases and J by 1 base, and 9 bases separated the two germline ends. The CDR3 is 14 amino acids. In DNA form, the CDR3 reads TGTGCCACCAGCAGGGAACAGGGGAACACTGAAGCTTTCTTT. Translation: CATSREQGNTEAFF.

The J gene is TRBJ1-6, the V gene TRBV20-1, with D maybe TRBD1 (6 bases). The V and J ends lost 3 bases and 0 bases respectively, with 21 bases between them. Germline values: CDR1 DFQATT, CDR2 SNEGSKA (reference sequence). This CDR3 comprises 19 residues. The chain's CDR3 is CSARDGQTRISSYNSPLHF. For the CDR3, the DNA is TGCAGTGCTAGGGACGGACAGACGAGAATAAGCTCCTATAATTCACCCCTCCACTTT.

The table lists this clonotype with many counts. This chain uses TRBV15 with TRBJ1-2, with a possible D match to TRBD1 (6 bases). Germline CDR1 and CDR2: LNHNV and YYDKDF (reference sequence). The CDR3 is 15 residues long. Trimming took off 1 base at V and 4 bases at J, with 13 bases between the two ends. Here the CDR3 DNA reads TGTGCCACCAGCAGAGGACAGGACGACCTCTATGGCTACACCTTC. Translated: CATSRGQDDLYGYTF.

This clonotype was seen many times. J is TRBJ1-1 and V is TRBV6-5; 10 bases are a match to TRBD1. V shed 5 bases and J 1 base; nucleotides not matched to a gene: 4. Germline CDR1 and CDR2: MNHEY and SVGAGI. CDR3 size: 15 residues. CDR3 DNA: TGTGCCAGCAGTGTCGGACAGGGGGGGAACACTGAAGCTTTCTTT. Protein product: CASSVGQGGNTEAFF.

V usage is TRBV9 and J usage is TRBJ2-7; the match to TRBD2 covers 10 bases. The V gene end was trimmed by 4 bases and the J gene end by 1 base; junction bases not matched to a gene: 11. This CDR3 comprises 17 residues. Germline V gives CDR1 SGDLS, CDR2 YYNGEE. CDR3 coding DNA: TGTGCCAGCAGCCCAGGTCCTAGCGGGGGTCTTTCCTACGAGCAGTACTTC. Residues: CASSPGPSGGLSYEQYF.

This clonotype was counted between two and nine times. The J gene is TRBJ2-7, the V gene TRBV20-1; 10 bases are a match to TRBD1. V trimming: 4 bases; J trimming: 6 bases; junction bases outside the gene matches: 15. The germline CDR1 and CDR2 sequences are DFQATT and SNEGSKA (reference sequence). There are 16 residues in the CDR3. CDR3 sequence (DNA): TGCAGTGCTAAGGCTCTAGGACAGGGGGTTTTTGCCGAGCAGTACTTC. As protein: CSAKALGQGVFAEQYF.

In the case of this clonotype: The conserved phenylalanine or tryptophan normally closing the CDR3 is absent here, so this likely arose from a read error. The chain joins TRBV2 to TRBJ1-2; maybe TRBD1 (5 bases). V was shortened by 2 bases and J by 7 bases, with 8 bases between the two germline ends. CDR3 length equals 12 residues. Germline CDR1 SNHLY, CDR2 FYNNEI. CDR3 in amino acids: CASSEQGFGYTL. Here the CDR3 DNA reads TGTGCCAGCAGTGAACAGGGTTTTGGCTACACCCTC.

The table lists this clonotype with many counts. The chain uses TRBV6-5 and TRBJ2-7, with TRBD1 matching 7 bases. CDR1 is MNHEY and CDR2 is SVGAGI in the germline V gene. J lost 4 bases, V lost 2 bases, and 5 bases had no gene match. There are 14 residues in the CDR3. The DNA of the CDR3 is TGTGCCAGCAGTTACGACAGGGTCCCATACGAGCAGTACTTC. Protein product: CASSYDRVPYEQYF.